The clone carrying this T cell receptor (beta chain) was seen many times. The target antigen is unknown. The sample is drawn from a study of breast tumors, draining lymph nodes, adjacent tissues. The study's findings and limits: Tumor TCR diversity was below lymph nodes but above nontumor tissue. Most tumor T cells seemingly derive from lymph node, then expand in tumor. Luminal-like breast cancer showed significantly greater tumor-nontumor repertoire similarity than basal-like breast cancer did.

There are 15 residues in the CDR3. The V and J ends lost 3 bases and 0 bases respectively, with 9 bases between them. Each CDR3 protein is one row after TCRdb ran MiXCR on the multiplex PCR reads. The sample records around 130,000 distinct CDR3 sequences, about 33% being singletons. Axillary draining lymph nodes of breast cancer patients supplied the node samples. This chain uses TRBV12-3 or TRBV12-4 with TRBJ1-5; no clear D gene. The sequencing sample was made of axillary lymph node tissue. The source of this sequence is a female donor with breast cancer. Some clones in this sample may be carry-over from other donors' samples. CDR3 loop: CASSFSALSNQPQHF. Written as DNA, the CDR3 is TGTGCCAGCAGTTTTTCGGCACTTAGCAATCAGCCCCAGCATTTT.